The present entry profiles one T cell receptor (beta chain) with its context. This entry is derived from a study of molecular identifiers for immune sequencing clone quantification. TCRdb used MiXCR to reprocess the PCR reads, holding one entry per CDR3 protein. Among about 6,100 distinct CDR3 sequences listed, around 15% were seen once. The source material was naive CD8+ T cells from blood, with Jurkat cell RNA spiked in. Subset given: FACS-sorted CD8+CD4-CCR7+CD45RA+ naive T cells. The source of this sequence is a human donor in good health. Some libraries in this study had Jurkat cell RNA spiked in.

The CDR3: CSARGGDSAVPDSNQPQHF. In DNA form, the CDR3 reads TGCAGTGCTAGGGGGGGAGACAGTGCGGTCCCTGATAGCAATCAGCCCCAGCATTTT. The V and J genes are TRBV20-1 and TRBJ1-5; D may be TRBD1 (5 bases). With 3 bases removed from V and 0 bases from J, the gap between germline ends came to 24 bases. Germline V gene lookup returns CDR1 DFQATT and CDR2 SNEGSKA (reference sequence). This CDR3 is built from 19 residues.